This T cell receptor (beta chain) was recorded in a study of cytomegalovirus exposure and HLA in healthy donors. The PCR employed 60 Vbeta primers together with 13 Jbeta primers. The data were produced by immunoSEQ multiplex PCR, yet TCRdb's version contains in-frame clones alone and is incomplete. There are roughly 200,000 clones in the sample; about 70% occur only once, and less than 2% lies in the top ten. Germline V gives CDR1 SGHRS, CDR2 YFSETQ. V shed 3 bases and J shed 2 bases, with 8 bases lying between them. The CDR3 is 14 amino acids. This clone was observed a single time. Sequencing used PBMCs. The clonotype originates from a woman under 40 in good health and CMV-seronegative. The chain carries TRBV5-1 and TRBJ2-2; D is undetermined. CDR3 loop: CASSSRPNTGELFF. CDR3 DNA sequence: TGCGCCAGCAGCTCTAGGCCTAACACCGGGGAGCTGTTTTTT.